Presented here are 25 T cell receptor beta chains from one specimen sequenced in a study of blood T cells in healthy people across ages. The authors ran a second PCR of 7 to 11 cycles using a sample-barcoded 5' primer and a J-beta primer mix. TCRdb called the 5' RACE reads again in MiXCR, with one record for every CDR3 protein. This sample yields hundreds of thousands of distinct CDR3 sequences, of which around 45% are seen a single time; roughly 19% belongs to the top ten. Sequences were obtained from blood. These receptors all come from a man in his 60s in good health.

This clonotype was seen more than once but under ten times. The chain recombines TRBV7-2 with TRBJ2-1, with 12 bases that match TRBD2. This CDR3 has 16 amino acids. J was trimmed by 2 bases and V by 5 bases; bases with no gene match: 4. Germline V gene lookup returns CDR1 SGHTA and CDR2 FQGNSA. The DNA for the CDR3 is TGTGCCAGCAGCCGACCTAGCGGGGGGGCCTACAATGAGCAGTTCTTC. It encodes CASSRPSGGAYNEQFF.

The CDR3 DNA follows: TGTGCCAGCAGTTTATACGGGACAGGGATCGGAACGGATTCACCCCTCCACTTT. This translates into CASSLYGTGIGTDSPLHF. The chain uses TRBV27 and TRBJ1-6; 9 nucleotides align to TRBD1. Germline V gives CDR1 MNHEY, CDR2 SMNVEV (reference sequence). The CDR3 runs 18 residues. V was clipped by 1 base and J by 8 bases; unmatched bases: 12.

The V and J genes are TRBV28 and TRBJ1-2; 7 bases fit TRBD1. Trimming removed 7 bases from V and 4 bases from J; junction bases left unmatched: 9. This CDR3 comprises 14 residues. The germline V gene has CDR1 MDHEN and CDR2 SYDVKM. For the CDR3, the DNA is TGTGCCAGCACCCGAGGCGGGACAGTCTATGGCTACACCTTC. Translation gives CASTRGGTVYGYTF.

The chain links TRBV9 to TRBJ1-2; a possible D gene is TRBD1 (5 bases). The CDR3 has 16 amino acids. Per germline, CDR1 SGDLS and CDR2 YYNGEE. V lost 0 bases and J 2 bases, leaving 14 bases between the germline ends. CDR3 loop: CASSVAGGGPNYGYTF. The CDR3 DNA follows: TGTGCCAGCAGCGTAGCTGGGGGGGGACCGAACTATGGCTACACCTTC.

The chain couples TRBV7-2 to TRBJ2-4; 7 bases line up with TRBD2. The CDR3 is 14 amino acids. J was trimmed by 1 base and V by 6 bases; bases with no gene match: 3. Germline V gives CDR1 SGHTA, CDR2 FQGNSA. CDR3 region: CASRPRGAKNIQYF. The CDR3 bases are TGTGCCAGCAGACCGCGGGGGGCCAAAAACATTCAGTACTTC.

V gene TRBV14 combines with J gene TRBJ1-4, with D possibly matching TRBD1 (5 bases). Germline V gives CDR1 SGHDN, CDR2 FVKESK. The CDR3 covers 14 residues. V lost 4 bases and J lost 8, with 14 bases in between. CDR3 loop: CASSPRGLREKLFF. CDR3 nucleotides: TGTGCCAGCAGCCCCCGGGGGTTGAGAGAAAAACTGTTTTTT.

This clonotype has more than one count but fewer than ten. The rearrangement links TRBV29-1 to TRBJ1-4; D is unresolved. The CDR3 loop spans 12 amino acids. Germline-derived CDR1 and CDR2 are SQVTM and ANQGSEA. The germline V and J ends were trimmed by 5 bases and 4 bases, with 8 bases remaining between them. CDR3 region: CSVRRDNEKLFF. The CDR3 DNA is TGCAGCGTTCGAAGAGATAATGAAAAACTGTTTTTT. Based on the CDR3 plus reference TRBV29-1 and TRBJ1-4, the full variable domain is SAVISQKPSRDICQRGTSLTIQCQVDSQVTMMFWYRQQPGQSLTLIATANQGSEATYESGFVIDKFPISRPNLTFSTLTVSNMSPEDSSIYLCSVRRDNEKLFFGSGTQLSVL.

CDR3 coding DNA: TGTGCCAGCAGGCAAGGGGGCCCTAACAATGAGCAGTTCTTC. Translated, it gives CASRQGGPNNEQFF. V is TRBV7-2 and J is TRBJ2-1; the match to TRBD1 covers 7 bases. The junction had 7 bases not matched to a gene; V was cut back by 6 bases and J by 5 bases. The CDR3 has 14 amino acids. The germline gives CDR1 SGHTA, CDR2 FQGNSA.

This clonotype was seen a few times. V usage is TRBV29-1 and J usage is TRBJ2-1; no clear D gene. Trimming shortened V by 6 bases and J by 9 bases, and 15 bases separated the two germline ends. This CDR3 contains 12 residues. Germline CDR1 is SQVTM and CDR2 is ANQGSEA. CDR3 in amino acids: CSVSRLLSEQFF. The CDR3 DNA reads TGCAGCGTGAGCAGACTTCTTAGTGAGCAGTTCTTC.

The chain employs TRBV19 and TRBJ1-1; TRBD1 aligns across 7 bases. The germline gives CDR1 LNHDA, CDR2 SQIVND (reference sequence). V shed 5 bases, J shed 1 base, and the junction held 7 bases outside the gene matches. The CDR3 loop spans 15 amino acids. The CDR3 here is CASSPTRQGNTEAFF. CDR3 nucleotide sequence: TGTGCCAGTAGTCCGACTCGACAGGGGAACACTGAAGCTTTCTTT.

The gene calls are TRBV7-9 and TRBJ2-3, with 8 nucleotides matching TRBD2. There are 18 residues in the CDR3. Germline lookup yields CDR1 SEHNR and CDR2 FQNEAQ (reference sequence). V was pared by 6 bases and J by 2 bases, with 16 bases of the junction left unmatched. DNA of the CDR3: TGTGCCAGCAGTGGTAGTGGCGGGGGGCCTGCCCCCACAGATACGCAGTATTTT. As protein: CASSGSGGGPAPTDTQYF.

In the case of this clonotype: Mismatch with germline at one junction end may stem from a read error. The chain employs TRBV6-2 or TRBV6-3 and TRBJ1-6; 8 nucleotides match TRBD1. CDR1 and CDR2 from the germline V gene are MNHEY and SVGEGT. The CDR3 spans 15 residues. The CDR3: CTSRPQTGANSPLHF. Here the CDR3 DNA reads TGTACCAGCAGACCTCAGACAGGGGCTAATTCACCCCTCCACTTT.

This clonotype was found a few times. The genes are TRBV12-3 or TRBV12-4 and TRBJ1-6, with 10 bases matching TRBD1. V was clipped by 5 bases and J by 10 bases; unmatched bases: 5. The CDR3 is 14 amino acids. The CDR3 DNA sequence: TGTGCCAGCAGTACTAGGACAGGGGGATCACCCCTCCACTTT. Residues: CASSTRTGGSPLHF.

This clonotype was found a few times. The J gene is TRBJ1-5, the V gene TRBV6-1; D is unclear. V was pared by 6 bases and J by 1 base, with 22 bases between. This CDR3 region has 18 residues. CDR1 is MNHNS, CDR2 SASEGT, per germline. CDR3 nucleotide sequence: TGTGCCAGCAGAACCGGGTTCGATGAAAGGGTAAGCAATCAGCCCCAGCATTTT. This codes for CASRTGFDERVSNQPQHF.

In its sample, this clonotype was seen a few times. The rearrangement joins TRBV7-2 to TRBJ2-3, with TRBD2 identical over 11 bases. The CDR3 consists of 16 residues. J gave up 8 bases and V 5 bases, and 12 bases lay outside the gene matches. Germline CDR1 SGHTA, CDR2 FQGNSA. CDR3 amino acids: CASSPIAGGLGVTQYF. The CDR3 DNA sequence: TGTGCCAGCAGCCCCATAGCGGGGGGGCTAGGGGTTACGCAGTATTTT.

This chain links TRBV15 with TRBJ2-1; 7 nucleotides align to TRBD2. The CDR3 totals 15 residues. The V segment lost 3 bases and the J segment 6 bases; nucleotides outside the gene matches: 8. Germline CDR1 is LNHNV and CDR2 is YYDKDF (reference sequence). CDR3 coding DNA: TGTGCCACCAGCAGGAGGGACGGGGGGTCCAATGAGCAGTTCTTC. This encodes CATSRRDGGSNEQFF.

V usage is TRBV5-1 and J usage is TRBJ1-4; D is unresolved. Deletions cut 5 bases from V and 3 bases from J, with 8 bases between. The germline CDR1 and CDR2 sequences are SGHRS and YFSETQ. The CDR3 loop spans 13 amino acids. The CDR3 sequence: CASSKRANEKLFF. Written as DNA, the CDR3 is TGCGCCAGCAGTAAGAGGGCTAATGAAAAACTGTTTTTT.

This clonotype appeared once. The rearrangement uses TRBV7-9 and TRBJ1-2; no firm D call. V lost 4 bases and J 3 bases, leaving 6 bases between the germline ends. Germline V gene sequence: CDR1 SEHNR, CDR2 FQNEAQ (reference sequence). CDR3 length: 12 amino acids. The CDR3 bases are TGTGCCAGCAGCTCGGATGACTATGGCTACACCTTC. Encoded protein: CASSSDDYGYTF. Variable domain in full (rest from reference TRBV7-9 and TRBJ1-2): DTGVSQNPRHKITKRGQNVTFRCDPISEHNRLYWYRQTLGQGPEFLTYFQNEAQLEKSRLLSDRFSAERPKGSFSTLEIQRTEQGDSAMYLCASSSDDYGYTFGSGTRLTVV.

This clonotype appeared a few times. This rearrangement joins TRBV15 to TRBJ1-2; 12 bases line up with TRBD1. The CDR3 has 18 amino acids. Germline V gene lookup returns CDR1 LNHNV and CDR2 YYDKDF (reference sequence). V trimming: 4 bases; J trimming: 2 bases; junction bases outside the gene matches: 11. CDR3 DNA: TGTGCCACCAGCACCGGCAGGGGACAGGGGGCGCCGAACTATGGCTACACCTTC. This translates into CATSTGRGQGAPNYGYTF.

The gene calls are TRBV7-3 and TRBJ2-1; D unresolved. Germline V gene data show CDR1 as SGHTA and CDR2 as FQGTGA. CDR3 length equals 13 residues. The germline V and J ends were trimmed by 0 bases and 7 bases, with 7 bases remaining between them. CDR3 in DNA: TGTGCCAGCAGCTTAACGAGTTGGAATGAGCAGTTCTTC. It is translated as CASSLTSWNEQFF. Using reference TRBV7-3 and TRBJ2-1 for the parts outside the CDR3, the full variable domain is GAGVSQTPSNKVTEKGKYVELRCDPISGHTALYWYRQSLGQGPEFLIYFQGTGAADDSGLPNDRFFAVRPEGSVSTLKIQRTERGDSAVYLCASSLTSWNEQFFGPGTRLTVL.

This clonotype appeared once. This chain joins TRBV29-1 and TRBJ2-2; TRBD1 might be the D (5 bases). Trimming took 5 bases from V and 1 from J, leaving 11 bases between them. This CDR3 region has 14 residues. CDR1 SQVTM and CDR2 ANQGSEA come from the germline V gene. The CDR3 coding sequence is TGCAGCGTTACAGGTTTCTTGAACACCGGGGAGCTGTTTTTT. Encoded protein: CSVTGFLNTGELFF.

The V and J genes are TRBV25-1 and TRBJ1-5, with D perhaps TRBD1 (6 bases). The V and J ends lost 5 bases and 4 bases respectively, with 12 bases between them. Looked up from germline, CDR1 is MGHDK and CDR2 is SYGVNS. The CDR3 consists of 14 residues. CDR3 DNA: TGTGCCAGCAGTCAGACGGGACAAAATCAGCCCCAGCATTTT. Translation gives CASSQTGQNQPQHF. Combining the CDR3 with reference TRBV25-1 and TRBJ1-5 gives the whole variable domain EADIYQTPRYLVIGTGKKITLECSQTMGHDKMYWYQQDPGMELHLIHYSYGVNSTEKGDLSSESTVSRIRTEHFPLTLESARPSHTSQYLCASSQTGQNQPQHFGDGTRLSIL.

The J gene is TRBJ2-5, the V gene TRBV7-2; 10 nucleotides align to TRBD2. CDR3 length: 14 residues. V trimming: 5 bases; J trimming: 1 base; junction bases outside the gene matches: 1. Germline V gives CDR1 SGHTA, CDR2 FQGNSA. CDR3: CASSRLAGQETQYF. The CDR3 DNA reads as TGTGCCAGCAGCCGACTAGCGGGCCAAGAGACCCAGTACTTC. Drawing the rest from reference TRBV7-2 and TRBJ2-5, the complete variable domain is GAGVSQSPSNKVTEKGKDVELRCDPISGHTALYWYRQSLGQGLEFLIYFQGNSAPDKSGLPSDRFSAERTGGSVSTLTIQRTQQEDSAVYLCASSRLAGQETQYFGPGTRLLVL.

This clonotype was picked up a small number of times. The rearrangement joins TRBV12-3 or TRBV12-4 to TRBJ2-1, with a weak D call TRBD2 (5 bases). Trimming left V 3 bases short and J 13 bases short, with 10 bases between. The CDR3 is made up of 11 amino acids. As DNA, the CDR3 is TGTGCCAGCAGTTTGAAGGGAGCTCAGTTCTTC. Translating it yields CASSLKGAQFF.

The V call is TRBV7-2, the J call TRBJ2-7; 7 bases line up with TRBD1. This CDR3 region has 14 residues. V gave up 8 bases and J gave up 4 bases; unmatched junction bases: 11. The V gene's germline CDR1 is SGHTA and CDR2 FQGNSA. The CDR3 here is CASSQGTAIYEQYF. CDR3 in DNA: TGTGCCAGCTCCCAGGGGACAGCAATTTACGAGCAGTACTTC.